This T cell receptor (beta chain) was sequenced for a study of cytomegalovirus exposure and HLA in healthy donors. PCR involved 60 Vbeta and 13 Jbeta primers. The assay was immunoSEQ multiplex PCR, and TCRdb's table has in-frame clones only and misses some. The sample has around 140,000 clones, about 84% seen once. Germline CDR1 reads MNHEY; CDR2 reads SMNVEV (reference sequence). V was pared by 3 bases and J by 4 bases, with 12 bases between. CDR3 size: 14 residues. The origin of this receptor is a middle-aged man in good health and CMV-seronegative. V gene TRBV27 combines with J gene TRBJ1-1; tentatively, D is TRBD1 (5 bases). Input material: PBMCs. DNA for the CDR3: TGTGCCAGCAGTTTGAACGGGGGACCCACTGAAGCTTTCTTT. Amino acid sequence: CASSLNGGPTEAFF.